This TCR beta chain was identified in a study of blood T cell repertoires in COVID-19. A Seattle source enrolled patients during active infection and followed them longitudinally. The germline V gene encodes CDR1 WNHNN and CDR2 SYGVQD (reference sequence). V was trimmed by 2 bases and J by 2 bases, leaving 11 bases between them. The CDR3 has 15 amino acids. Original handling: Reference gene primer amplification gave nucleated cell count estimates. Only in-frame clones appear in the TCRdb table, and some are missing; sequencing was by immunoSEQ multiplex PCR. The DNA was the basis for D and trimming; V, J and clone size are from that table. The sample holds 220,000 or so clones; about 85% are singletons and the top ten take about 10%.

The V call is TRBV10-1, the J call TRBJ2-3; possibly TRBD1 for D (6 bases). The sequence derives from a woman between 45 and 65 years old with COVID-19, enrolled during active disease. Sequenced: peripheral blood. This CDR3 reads CASSEGQYTTDTQYF. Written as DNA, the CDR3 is TGCGCCAGCAGTGAGGGACAGTATACCACAGATACGCAGTATTTT.